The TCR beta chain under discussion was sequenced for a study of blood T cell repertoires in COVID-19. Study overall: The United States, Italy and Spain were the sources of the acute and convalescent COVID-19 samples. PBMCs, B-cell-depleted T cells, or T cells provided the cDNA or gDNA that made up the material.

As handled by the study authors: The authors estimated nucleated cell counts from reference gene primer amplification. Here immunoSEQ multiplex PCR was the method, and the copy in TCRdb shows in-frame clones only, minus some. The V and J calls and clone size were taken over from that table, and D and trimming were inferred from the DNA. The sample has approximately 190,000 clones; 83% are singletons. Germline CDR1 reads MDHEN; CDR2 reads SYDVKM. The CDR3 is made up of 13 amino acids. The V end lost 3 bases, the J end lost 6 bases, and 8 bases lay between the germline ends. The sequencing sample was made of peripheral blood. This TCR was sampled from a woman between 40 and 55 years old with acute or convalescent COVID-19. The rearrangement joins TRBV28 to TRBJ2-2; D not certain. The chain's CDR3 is CASSFITAGELFF. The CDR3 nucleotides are TGTGCCAGCAGTTTCATCACGGCCGGGGAGCTGTTTTTT.